This T cell receptor beta chain was retrieved from a study of chemoradiotherapy in HPV16-positive cancers. About the study: A couple of HPV16-positive patients' cells yielded candidate HPV-specific clones and common motifs.

Clones were read by immunoSEQ multiplex PCR, and TCRdb kept only the in-frame ones, dropping some. The sample consists of some 14,000 clones, around 70% of them appearing once. Germline lookup yields CDR1 MDHEN and CDR2 SYDVKM. The CDR3 is 12 amino acids. This clone has a handful of counts. Its cognate antigen is unknown. At one end, the junction sequence differs from germline, possibly due to a read error. General study findings and limits: In HPV16-positive patients, HPV-responsive T-cell expansion tracked better recurrence-free survival. Functional assays defining HPV-specific T cells used only a couple of HPV16-positive patients. During treatment, candidate HPV-specific clones and E7-related motifs expanded in tumor.

Sampling was performed from a patient who underwent chemoradiotherapy. The source is a human donor with HPV-associated anogenital cancer. The chain employs TRBV28 and TRBJ1-2; TRBD1 is a possible D gene (5 bases). In DNA form, the CDR3 reads TGTGCCAGCAGTTTGGCACAGGCGAAAATCGGCTTC. Translation: CASSLAQAKIGF.